Presented here are 18 T cell receptor beta chains from one specimen sequenced in a study of CD8 T cells in Susac syndrome. A quantity of roughly 0.5 to 1 ug RNA underwent reverse transcription using random hexamers. TCRdb re-called the immunoSEQ multiplex PCR reads through MiXCR, storing one row per CDR3 protein. The sample includes about 240,000 distinct CDR3 sequences, 90% to 97% of them seen just once. Sequences were obtained from CD4+ T cells from PBMCs. Every receptor here comes from a human donor with Susac syndrome.

The CDR3 loop reads CASSSPKKSVETQYF. CDR3 bases: TGTGCCAGCAGCTCGCCTAAGAAGAGCGTGGAGACCCAGTACTTC. The chain carries TRBV12-3 or TRBV12-4 and TRBJ2-5, with D unresolved. This CDR3 is 15 amino acids long. V was cut by 6 bases and J by 5 bases, with 19 bases left in between.

This chain connects TRBV29-1 to TRBJ2-1; 12 bases map to TRBD2. Per the germline V gene, CDR1 is SQVTM and CDR2 is ANQGSEA. CDR3 size: 15 residues. The junction had 9 bases not matched to a gene; V was cut back by 4 bases and J by 8 bases. CDR3 coding DNA: TGCAGCGTTGCGGCTAGCGGGAGGGCCAACGATGAGCAGTTCTTC. Translating gives CSVAASGRANDEQFF.

The V gene is TRBV11-1, the J gene TRBJ1-1, with 8 bases matching TRBD1. CDR1 and CDR2 (germline): SGHAT, FQDESV (reference sequence). The CDR3 contains 18 residues. V was pared by 5 bases and J by 1 base, with 15 bases of the junction left unmatched. In DNA form, the CDR3 reads TGTGCCAGCAGCCGAACCCGGACAGGGAGGGGGCCGAACACTGAAGCTTTCTTT. This sequence encodes CASSRTRTGRGPNTEAFF.

This clonotype was recorded once. The V gene is TRBV29-1, the J gene TRBJ2-1; 13 bases fit TRBD2. Trimming took 6 bases from V and 8 from J; bases not matched to a gene: 10. In germline, CDR1 is SQVTM, CDR2 ANQGSEA. CDR3 length equals 15 residues. The CDR3, as DNA: TGCAGCGTCGAACTAGCGGGAGGGTCCTGGGATGAGCAGTTCTTC. Protein sequence: CSVELAGGSWDEQFF.

The chain carries TRBV12-3 or TRBV12-4 and TRBJ1-1, with D uncertain. CDR3 length: 12 amino acids. V was shortened by 4 bases and J by 7 bases, with 10 bases between the two germline ends. The CDR3 spells CASSYAALEAFF. The CDR3 nucleotides are TGTGCCAGCAGTTATGCCGCACTTGAAGCTTTCTTT.

The J gene is TRBJ2-2, the V gene TRBV10-3, with D possibly TRBD2 on 6 matching bases. CDR1 ENHRY and CDR2 SYGVKD come from the germline V gene. CDR3 length equals 15 residues. The ends were cut back, 4 bases at V and 6 bases at J, with 15 bases in the middle. The chain's CDR3 is CAISARGDLAGELFF. In DNA form, the CDR3 reads TGTGCCATCAGTGCACGCGGGGATTTGGCCGGGGAGCTGTTTTTT.

The chain employs TRBV3-1 and TRBJ2-1; TRBD1 might be the D (6 bases). The CDR3 has 17 residues. Germline assignment: CDR1 LGHDT and CDR2 YNNKEL (reference sequence). With 1 base removed from V and 15 bases from J, the gap between germline ends came to 28 bases. The CDR3 region is CASSQAPLGQVSWTRFF. DNA for the CDR3: TGTGCCAGCAGCCAAGCTCCCTTGGGACAAGTGTCCTGGACTCGGTTCTTC.

This sequence joins TRBV9 and TRBJ1-2, with D hard to call. CDR1 SGDLS and CDR2 YYNGEE come from the germline V gene. This CDR3 is built from 15 residues. V was shortened by 3 bases and J by 4 bases, with 16 bases between the two germline ends. CDR3 sequence reads: CASSESYKTFYGYTF. CDR3 coding DNA: TGTGCCAGCAGCGAGAGTTACAAAACCTTCTATGGCTACACCTTC.

V gene TRBV20-1 combines with J gene TRBJ1-5; 7 bases are shared with TRBD1. J lost 2 bases, V lost 4 bases, and 14 bases had no gene match. This CDR3 is 17 amino acids long. The germline gives CDR1 DFQATT, CDR2 SNEGSKA (reference sequence). In nucleotides, the CDR3 is TGCAGTGCTACAAAAAGCGAAGGGGGCGCGGGCAATCAGCCCCAGCATTTT. Its translation is CSATKSEGGAGNQPQHF.

The rearrangement links TRBV27 to TRBJ2-2; the D gene is possibly TRBD1 (6 bases). Germline CDR1 is MNHEY and CDR2 is SMNVEV (reference sequence). The CDR3 consists of 15 residues. Trimming cost V 0 bases and J 1 base, with 6 bases left between them. CDR3 loop: CASSLSGQNTGELFF. Written as DNA, the CDR3 is TGTGCCAGCAGTTTATCGGGACAGAACACCGGGGAGCTGTTTTTT.

This chain connects TRBV9 to TRBJ2-7; no clear D gene. In germline, CDR1 is SGDLS, CDR2 YYNGEE. CDR3 length: 15 amino acids. The V and J ends lost 0 bases and 6 bases respectively, with 16 bases between them. The CDR3 reads CASSVEQNPTFEQYF. DNA for the CDR3: TGTGCCAGCAGCGTAGAGCAGAATCCTACGTTCGAGCAGTACTTC.

The chain couples TRBV28 to TRBJ2-7; TRBD2 matches at 12 bases. The CDR3 extends over 17 amino acids. Germline CDR1 MDHEN, CDR2 SYDVKM. The V and J ends lost 3 bases and 2 bases, in that order; junction bases with no gene match: 8. The CDR3 DNA reads as TGTGCCAGCAGTTTGCCTAGCGGGAGGGCTCCGACCTACGAGCAGTACTTC. Translation: CASSLPSGRAPTYEQYF.

The chain carries TRBV12-3 or TRBV12-4 and TRBJ2-7; 10 bases line up with TRBD2. The CDR3 has 14 amino acids. The V gene end was trimmed by 5 bases and the J gene end by 8 bases; junction bases not matched to a gene: 9. The CDR3 here is CASSHMLAGAQQYF. CDR3 sequence (DNA): TGTGCCAGCAGTCATATGCTAGCGGGAGCCCAGCAGTACTTC.

The chain recombines TRBV29-1 with TRBJ2-5, with 10 bases that match TRBD1. V trimming: 7 bases; J trimming: 4 bases; junction bases outside the gene matches: 18. Germline values: CDR1 SQVTM, CDR2 ANQGSEA. This CDR3 region has 17 residues. This CDR3 is CSAKRGDRGLRGETQYF. Here the CDR3 DNA reads TGCAGCGCAAAAAGGGGGGACAGGGGTCTGCGGGGAGAGACCCAGTACTTC.

The rearrangement uses TRBV5-4 and TRBJ2-1; D tentatively fits TRBD1 or TRBD2 (5 bases each). Trimming cost V 0 bases and J 5 bases, with 21 bases left between them. The CDR3 length is 18 residues. The germline CDR1 and CDR2 sequences are SGHNT and YYREEE (reference sequence). CDR3: CASSLDLPGRRINNEQFF. The CDR3 DNA is TGTGCCAGCAGCTTGGACCTACCGGGACGGAGGATTAACAATGAGCAGTTCTTC.

The rearrangement uses TRBV20-1 and TRBJ2-7; 8 nucleotides align to TRBD2. This CDR3 has 14 amino acids. With 6 bases clipped from V and 2 bases from J, the junction kept 9 bases outside the gene matches. Germline V gives CDR1 DFQATT, CDR2 SNEGSKA (reference sequence). Here the CDR3 DNA reads TGCAGTGCCCCACTCCGGGGGGGACCCTACGAGCAGTACTTC. Amino acid sequence: CSAPLRGGPYEQYF.

The gene calls are TRBV14 and TRBJ2-3; 9 bases agree with TRBD2. V trimming: 3 bases; J trimming: 4 bases; junction bases outside the gene matches: 8. Germline V gene lookup returns CDR1 SGHDN and CDR2 FVKESK. This CDR3 contains 16 residues. Here the CDR3 reads CASSHELAGVADTQYF. In DNA, the CDR3 is TGTGCCAGCAGCCACGAATTAGCGGGAGTTGCAGATACGCAGTATTTT.

The chain joins TRBV29-1 to TRBJ2-3; D tentatively reads TRBD1 or TRBD2 (5 bases each). The germline V gene encodes CDR1 SQVTM and CDR2 ANQGSEA. The CDR3 totals 12 residues. The ends were cut back, 4 bases at V and 5 bases at J, with 10 bases in the middle. As DNA, the CDR3 is TGCAGCGTTGGGGGGACGAGAGATACGCAGTATTTT. Its translation is CSVGGTRDTQYF.